This TCR beta chain was profiled in a study of PD-1 blockade in classical Hodgkin lymphoma. Across the study: On a schedule of every 2 weeks, patients received nivolumab 3 mg/kg intravenously.

This table comes from immunoSEQ multiplex PCR, and its TCRdb copy is limited to in-frame clones, with some not included. Counted here are around 11,000 clones, 70% to 85% occurring once; the ten biggest clones make up nearly 5.5%. Overall study findings and caveats: Reports indicated that newly diagnosed patients had lower baseline TCR diversity than healthy donors did. What caused the repertoire differences, perhaps disease activity or prior therapy, remains undefined.

Relapses following autologous stem cell transplantation were seen in all patients, with brentuximab vedotin exposure varying. The V gene's germline CDR1 is MNHNS and CDR2 SASEGT. V lost 1 base to trimming and J lost 9 bases, with 10 bases between them. CDR3 length: 13 residues. In the case of this clone: Its target is not known.

Sequenced material: peripheral blood mononuclear cells (PBMCs), taken before the second cycle of nivolumab. The clonotype was recovered from a human donor with classical Hodgkin lymphoma. The chain links TRBV6-1 to TRBJ2-1; D remains ambiguous. The CDR3 DNA reads as TGTGCCAGCAGTGAAGTAAATCTGGGTGAGCAGTTCTTC. Its protein is CASSEVNLGEQFF.